This T cell receptor (beta chain) was sequenced during a study of T cell repertoires in cytomegalovirus infection (dated by TCRdb to the late 2010s). About the full investigation: Because public TCR beta signatures pointed to carriage of CMV infection together with the matching HLA type, the HLA type of each donor mattered for the analysis. Points the paper makes about the study in general: The ex vivo response was dominated by HLA-C-restricted CMV-specific TCR beta clonotypes, which also provided the single most frequent clonotype in two of eight donors. In both this cohort and an independent approximately 400-donor cohort, the cumulative frequency of public TCR beta family members distinguished carriers of CMV infection plus the relevant HLA type.

Including cysteine and phenylalanine, the CDR3 has 14 amino acids. Just the 42-base CDR3 DNA is kept, in frame starting at base 1. CDR1 and CDR2 are drawn from the germline V gene: SGHDT, YYEEEE. V sheds 1 base and J sheds 6 bases, leaving 10 bases between their ends. TCRdb names Illumina HiSeq 1500 as the instrument used. TCRdb reprocessed the public reads (quality trimming at Q25 with fastp, clone calling with MiXCR) and kept in-frame beta chains. Rows with a matching CDR3 protein are joined into one entry that keeps the most common DNA and genes. This sample has under 350,000 distinct CDR3 sequences in its table, and about a tenth of those were observed once. The top ten hold approximately 2.3% of the sample. There are many counts of this clonotype. It lacks a known antigen. Base qualities were left out, and no much larger clone turns up one base away.

The chain couples TRBV5-6 to TRBJ2-2; TRBD1 is a possible D gene, resting on 6 matching bases. The sample taken for sequencing was PBMCs. The TCR was taken from a human donor in good health (CMV status not recorded). Some clones in this sample may be carry-over from other donors' samples. The CDR3 sequence is CASSLNRVPGELFF. The bases read TGTGCCAGCAGCTTGAACAGGGTACCCGGGGAGCTGTTTTTT.